A single sample is the source of the 22 T cell receptor beta chains below, sequenced in a study of blood T cell repertoires in COVID-19. Sequencing used immunoSEQ multiplex PCR; TCRdb keeps in-frame clones, though not all of them. The sample shows more than 90,000 clones, approximately 78% of them seen only once. Sequenced input: peripheral blood. These receptors came from a man between 65 and 80 years old with acute or convalescent COVID-19.

CDR3 nucleotide sequence: TGTGCCAGCAGTGATGGCGGATATACGCAGTATTTT. Translation: CASSDGGYTQYF. The chain links TRBV2 to TRBJ2-3; D gene unclear. Germline CDR1 reads SNHLY; CDR2 reads FYNNEI. This CDR3 spans 12 amino acids. V was pared by 3 bases and J by 7 bases, with 8 bases between.

This clone was picked up a small number of times. The chain carries TRBV6-5 and TRBJ1-4; TRBD1 might be the D (6 bases). Trimming removed 8 bases at V and 8 bases at J, with 18 bases between. CDR3 length equals 14 residues. Per the germline V gene, CDR1 is MNHEY and CDR2 is SVGAGI. The CDR3 DNA sequence: TGTGCCAGCGGGGGCATCGGGTTCGGGGAAAAACTGTTTTTT. Translation: CASGGIGFGEKLFF.

This sequence joins TRBV28 and TRBJ2-6; D is unclear. Looked up from germline, CDR1 is MDHEN and CDR2 is SYDVKM. The CDR3 loop spans 13 amino acids. V gave up 8 bases and J gave up 1 base, with 6 bases separating them. The CDR3, as DNA: TGTGCCAGCTATCCTTCTGGGGCCAACGTCCTGACTTTC. Translating it yields CASYPSGANVLTF.

This rearrangement joins TRBV3-1 (or the pseudogene TRBV3-2) to TRBJ1-6; D not resolved. Germline lookup yields CDR1 LGHDT and CDR2 YNNKEL (reference sequence). The ends were cut back, 0 bases at V and 5 bases at J, with 8 bases in the middle. CDR3 length: 15 amino acids. This chain's CDR3 is CASSQEIQNNSPLHF. Here the CDR3 DNA reads TGTGCCAGCAGCCAAGAAATACAGAATAATTCACCCCTCCACTTT.

The V call is TRBV7-3, the J call TRBJ1-2, with 7 bases that match TRBD1. Per germline, CDR1 SGHTA and CDR2 FQGTGA. This CDR3 is 16 amino acids long. The J segment lost 4 bases and the V segment lost 5 bases, leaving 13 bases of the junction unmatched. The CDR3, as DNA: TGTGCCAGCAGCGAAATACCCAGGGGGGTTGGCTATGGCTACACCTTC. Its translation is CASSEIPRGVGYGYTF.

The gene calls are TRBV3-1 (or the pseudogene TRBV3-2) and TRBJ1-2, with 8 bases that match TRBD1. The germline CDR1 and CDR2 sequences are LGHDT and YNNKEL (reference sequence). The CDR3 runs to 14 residues. J gave up 8 bases and V 5 bases, and 10 bases lay outside the gene matches. CDR3 sequence: CASSNSGTGKGYTF. The DNA for the CDR3 is TGTGCCAGCAGCAACTCCGGGACAGGAAAAGGCTACACCTTC.

This clone was detected only a few times. This sequence joins TRBV5-6 and TRBJ1-2, with 8 nucleotides matching TRBD1. Trimming at V came to 4 bases and at J to 4 bases, leaving 6 bases not matched to a gene. The CDR3 covers 14 residues. Germline V gives CDR1 SGHDT, CDR2 YYEEEE. The CDR3 coding sequence is TGTGCCAGCAGCCGAAGAGACAGGGGCTATGGCTACACCTTC. This gives the protein CASSRRDRGYGYTF.

The chain carries TRBV10-3 and TRBJ2-1, with a weak D call TRBD2 (5 bases). V dropped 10 bases and J dropped 5 bases, with 18 bases sitting between them. This CDR3 contains 14 residues. The germline V gene encodes CDR1 ENHRY and CDR2 SYGVKD. Here the CDR3 DNA reads TGTGCCAGATCGGAGCGGCTAATGGACAATGAGCAGTTCTTC. Translation: CARSERLMDNEQFF.

CDR3 sequence (DNA): TGTGCCAGCAGCAGCGGGACCAACCACCCAGGCACAGATACGCAGTATTTT. It encodes CASSSGTNHPGTDTQYF. The chain is built from TRBV6-2 or TRBV6-3 and TRBJ2-3; 7 nucleotides match TRBD2. The CDR3 totals 17 residues. Germline V gives CDR1 MNHEY, CDR2 SVGEGT. V was pared by 6 bases and J by 1 base, with 13 bases of the junction left unmatched.

In this sample, this clone turned up once. The chain has TRBV28 and TRBJ2-3, with 7 bases matching TRBD1. Germline CDR1 is MDHEN and CDR2 is SYDVKM. This CDR3 is built from 12 residues. V shed 6 bases and J 8 bases; nucleotides not matched to a gene: 5. CDR3 region: CASSQKGATQYF. CDR3 DNA sequence: TGTGCCAGCAGCCAAAAGGGGGCTACGCAGTATTTT.

The rearrangement uses TRBV6-1 and TRBJ2-7, with D maybe TRBD1 (5 bases). V was trimmed by 2 bases and J by 3 bases, leaving 8 bases between them. The CDR3 consists of 13 residues. Germline values: CDR1 MNHNS, CDR2 SASEGT. CDR3 region: CASSESGHYEQYF. The CDR3 region has the DNA TGTGCCAGCAGTGAATCAGGACACTACGAGCAGTACTTC.

The genes are TRBV5-1 and TRBJ2-3; 9 bases are shared with TRBD1. The CDR3 consists of 15 residues. J was trimmed by 2 bases and V by 3 bases; bases with no gene match: 4. Germline CDR1 is SGHRS and CDR2 is YFSETQ. The CDR3 DNA is TGCGCCAGCAGCTCCGGGACAGGGTTCACAGATACGCAGTATTTT. Translation gives CASSSGTGFTDTQYF.

The gene calls are TRBV19 and TRBJ1-1, with D possibly being TRBD1 (6 bases). V was cut by 0 bases and J by 10 bases, with 6 bases left in between. Germline V gene data show CDR1 as LNHDA and CDR2 as SQIVND (reference sequence). The CDR3 runs to 11 residues. Here the CDR3 DNA reads TGTGCCAGTAGTATAGAAGGGGGAGCTTTCTTT. This codes for CASSIEGGAFF.

This chain joins TRBV18 and TRBJ2-7; 8 bases fit TRBD1. Per germline, CDR1 KGHSH and CDR2 LQKENI. There are 15 residues in the CDR3. Trimming at V came to 3 bases and at J to 2 bases, leaving 6 bases not matched to a gene. CDR3 residues: CASSPGQGLPYEQYF. The CDR3 DNA follows: TGTGCCAGCTCACCCGGACAGGGCTTACCCTACGAGCAGTACTTC. The full variable domain, rest sourced from reference TRBV18 and TRBJ2-7, is NAGVMQNPRHLVRRRGQEARLRCSPMKGHSHVYWYRQLPEEGLKFMVYLQKENIIDESGMPKERFSAEFPKEGPSILRIQQVVRGDSAAYFCASSPGQGLPYEQYFGPGTRLTVT.

This clone has a handful of counts. V usage is TRBV5-1 and J usage is TRBJ2-1; TRBD2 aligns across 11 bases. Unmatched junction bases numbered 7, after V lost 1 base and J lost 4 bases. The CDR3 sequence is 17 residues long. Looked up from germline, CDR1 is SGHRS and CDR2 is YFSETQ. The CDR3 coding sequence is TGCGCCAGCAGCTTGCGACTAGCGGGATGGGGTTACAATGAGCAGTTCTTC. This translates into CASSLRLAGWGYNEQFF.

CDR3: CASSPGGGNPRGYTF. The DNA of the CDR3 is TGTGCCAGCAGCCCCGGTGGGGGGAACCCGAGGGGCTACACCTTC. The chain has TRBV6-9 and TRBJ1-2, with D maybe TRBD1 (5 bases). CDR3 size: 15 residues. Trimming stripped 6 bases from V and 8 bases from J, with 22 bases between. The germline gives CDR1 MNHGY, CDR2 SVAAGI.

This chain uses TRBV3-1 (or the pseudogene TRBV3-2) with TRBJ1-1; 10 positions match TRBD1. This CDR3 contains 17 residues. The J segment lost 1 base and the V segment lost 7 bases, leaving 12 bases of the junction unmatched. CDR1 LGHDT and CDR2 YNNKEL come from the germline V gene (reference sequence). In DNA, the CDR3 is TGTGCCAGCACCCTCAGACGGACAGGGGGTCAGAACACTGAAGCTTTCTTT. This gives the protein CASTLRRTGGQNTEAFF.

The gene calls are TRBV19 and TRBJ2-7, with D possibly matching TRBD1 (7 bases). The CDR3 length is 13 residues. V gave up 4 bases and J gave up 3 bases, with 10 bases separating them. Germline CDR1 is LNHDA and CDR2 is SQIVND (reference sequence). CDR3 sequence reads: CASSSQGGYEQYF. The CDR3 DNA reads as TGTGCCAGTAGTAGCCAGGGGGGCTACGAGCAGTACTTC.

V and J are TRBV28 and TRBJ1-2; D is undetermined. The germline V and J ends were trimmed by 5 bases and 6 bases, with 10 bases remaining between them. CDR1 is MDHEN and CDR2 is SYDVKM in the germline V gene. CDR3 length: 12 residues. The CDR3 region is CASSLIGDGYTF. CDR3 nucleotide sequence: TGTGCCAGCAGTCTGATTGGAGATGGCTACACCTTC.

The CDR3 spells CASKEGQASNQPQHF. DNA for the CDR3: TGTGCCAGCAAGGAGGGACAGGCAAGCAATCAGCCCCAGCATTTT. The chain couples TRBV27 to TRBJ1-5, with TRBD1 matching 8 bases. From germline, CDR1 is MNHEY and CDR2 SMNVEV (reference sequence). This CDR3 is 15 amino acids long. V shed 7 bases, J shed 1 base, and the junction held 6 bases outside the gene matches.

The chain employs TRBV7-8 and TRBJ2-1; D gene unclear. The germline V and J ends were trimmed by 3 bases and 0 bases, with 12 bases remaining between them. This CDR3 region has 16 residues. Germline V gene data show CDR1 as SGHVS and CDR2 as FQNEAQ. The CDR3 region is CASSFPGLSSYNEQFF. CDR3 coding DNA: TGTGCCAGCAGCTTTCCCGGGTTAAGCTCCTACAATGAGCAGTTCTTC.

This clone was observed a few times. The CDR3 region is CASSLDQRGGNEKLFF. CDR3 nucleotide sequence: TGTGCCAGCAGCTTGGACCAACGGGGGGGTAATGAAAAACTGTTTTTT. The V gene is TRBV5-4, the J gene TRBJ1-4; TRBD1 might be the D (5 bases). The CDR3 spans 16 residues. CDR1 is SGHNT and CDR2 is YYREEE in the germline V gene (reference sequence). The V gene lost 0 bases and the J gene lost 4 bases, with 13 bases spanning the gap.